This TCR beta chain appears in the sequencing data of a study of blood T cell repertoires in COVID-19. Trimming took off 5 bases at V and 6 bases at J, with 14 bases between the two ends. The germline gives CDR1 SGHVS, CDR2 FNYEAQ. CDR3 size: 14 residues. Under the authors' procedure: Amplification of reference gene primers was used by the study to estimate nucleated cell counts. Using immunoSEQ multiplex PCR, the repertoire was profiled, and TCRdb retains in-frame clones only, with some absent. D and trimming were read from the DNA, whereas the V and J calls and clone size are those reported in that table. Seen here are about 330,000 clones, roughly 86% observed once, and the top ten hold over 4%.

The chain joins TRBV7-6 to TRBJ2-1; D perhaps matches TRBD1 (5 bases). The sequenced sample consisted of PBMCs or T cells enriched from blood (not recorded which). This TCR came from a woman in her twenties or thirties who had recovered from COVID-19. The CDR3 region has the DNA TGTGCCAGCAGCCCCCAGGGTCAGGGCAATGAGCAGTTCTTC. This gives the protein CASSPQGQGNEQFF.